Presented here are 20 T cell receptor beta chains from one specimen sequenced in a study of T cell repertoires in cytomegalovirus infection. No antigen has been identified for these receptors. TCRdb itself ran the reads through MiXCR, one entry per CDR3 protein. The sample lists under 500,000 distinct CDR3 sequences, approximately 46% occurring once. Sequenced here: cultured PBMCs, sampled from culture after CMV antigen stimulation. The receptors were sampled from a human donor in good health (CMV status not recorded). Some clones in this sample may be carry-over from other donors' samples.

V and J are TRBV15 and TRBJ1-2; D is perhaps TRBD1 (5 bases). The germline V gene has CDR1 LNHNV and CDR2 YYDKDF (reference sequence). The CDR3 is 15 residues long. V lost 4 bases and J 8 bases, leaving 20 bases between the germline ends. CDR3 sequence: CATSNPGRALWGYTF. The CDR3 DNA reads as TGTGCCACCAGCAACCCGGGACGCGCCCTCTGGGGCTACACCTTC.

J is TRBJ2-3 and V is TRBV7-6, with D possibly being TRBD1 or TRBD2 (5 bases each). This CDR3 contains 16 residues. The germline V and J ends were trimmed by 5 bases and 6 bases, with 21 bases remaining between them. The germline CDR1 and CDR2 sequences are SGHVS and FNYEAQ. The CDR3 bases are TGTGCCAGCAGCCCAACCACCGTCGGGAACAGGGATACGCAGTATTTT. Protein sequence: CASSPTTVGNRDTQYF. The entire variable domain, with the rest obtained from reference TRBV7-6 and TRBJ2-3, is as follows: GAGVSQSPRYKVTKRGQDVALRCDPISGHVSLYWYRQALGQGPEFLTYFNYEAQQDKSGLPNDRFSAERPEGSISTLTIQRTEQRDSAMYRCASSPTTVGNRDTQYFGPGTRLTVL.

The rearrangement uses TRBV7-9 and TRBJ2-3; D remains unclear. The CDR3 runs to 13 residues. Germline lookup yields CDR1 SEHNR and CDR2 FQNEAQ (reference sequence). V was trimmed by 3 bases and J by 0 bases, leaving 4 bases between them. CDR3 bases: TGTGCCAGCAGCTTCGTCAGCACAGATACGCAGTATTTT. Residues: CASSFVSTDTQYF.

The chain uses TRBV6-2 or TRBV6-3 and TRBJ2-3; D ambiguous. Germline CDR1 MNHEY, CDR2 SVGEGT. The CDR3 extends over 14 amino acids. V was shortened by 1 base and J by 0 bases, with 5 bases between the two germline ends. The CDR3 nucleotides are TGTGCCAGCAGTTACTACGACAGCACAGATACGCAGTATTTT. Translation gives CASSYYDSTDTQYF.

The chain combines TRBV10-3 with TRBJ1-1; 8 bases agree with TRBD1. Germline assignment: CDR1 ENHRY and CDR2 SYGVKD. The V segment lost 6 bases and the J segment 0 bases; nucleotides outside the gene matches: 3. The CDR3 runs to 14 residues. The DNA of the CDR3 is TGTGCCATCAGGGGGACAGGCCTGAACACTGAAGCTTTCTTT. It encodes CAIRGTGLNTEAFF.

The chain combines TRBV12-3 or TRBV12-4 with TRBJ1-5; D call uncertain. The CDR3 spans 13 residues. The V end lost 3 bases, the J end lost 11 bases, and 14 bases lay between the germline ends. The DNA of the CDR3 is TGTGCCAGCAGTTTGATACGGTTGGGGTCCCAGCATTTT. Its translation: CASSLIRLGSQHF.

This clonotype has just a few counts. The chain has TRBV7-2 and TRBJ2-2; D may match TRBD1 or TRBD2 (5 bases each). V dropped 4 bases and J dropped 2 bases, with 8 bases sitting between them. The CDR3 runs to 14 residues. Germline V gene lookup returns CDR1 SGHTA and CDR2 FQGNSA. The CDR3 region has the DNA TGTGCCAGCAGCTGGGACGCAAACACCGGGGAGCTGTTTTTT. It codes for CASSWDANTGELFF.

This chain links TRBV27 with TRBJ2-7; either TRBD1 or TRBD2 may supply D (5 bases each). The length of the CDR3 is 13 residues. The germline V and J ends were trimmed by 4 bases and 7 bases, with 14 bases remaining between them. Germline V gives CDR1 MNHEY, CDR2 SMNVEV (reference sequence). The CDR3 DNA reads as TGTGCCAGCAGTTGGGACCCCTTGAGGGAGCAGTACTTC. Translation gives CASSWDPLREQYF.

This clonotype has more than one count but fewer than ten. The chain combines TRBV28 with TRBJ1-6; D not certain. The CDR3 spans 12 residues. CDR1 MDHEN and CDR2 SYDVKM come from the germline V gene. The V gene lost 3 bases and the J gene lost 9 bases, with 6 bases spanning the gap. CDR3 DNA: TGTGCCAGCAGTTTGCCCCCTTCACCCCTCCACTTT. Translating gives CASSLPPSPLHF.

This chain links TRBV19 with TRBJ2-7; 9 bases fit TRBD1. The CDR3 is made up of 14 amino acids. Unmatched junction bases numbered 9, after V lost 5 bases and J lost 7 bases. The germline gives CDR1 LNHDA, CDR2 SQIVND (reference sequence). DNA of the CDR3: TGTGCCAGTAGTCCGGGACAGGGCAGGGAGGAGCAGTACTTC. Amino acid sequence: CASSPGQGREEQYF.

This clonotype was counted once. The chain carries TRBV7-9 and TRBJ2-1; TRBD2 agrees at 7 bases. Unmatched junction bases numbered 12, after V lost 5 bases and J lost 2 bases. CDR3 length equals 17 residues. Per germline, CDR1 SEHNR and CDR2 FQNEAQ (reference sequence). CDR3 sequence (DNA): TGTGCCAGCAGCCCCTCCGGGAGCGGGGCTACCTACAATGAGCAGTTCTTC. It is translated as CASSPSGSGATYNEQFF.

This chain joins TRBV7-2 and TRBJ2-1, with 8 bases identical to TRBD2. Germline V gene data show CDR1 as SGHTA and CDR2 as FQGNSA. The J segment lost 7 bases and the V segment lost 6 bases, leaving 14 bases of the junction unmatched. The CDR3 spans 16 residues. CDR3 bases: TGTGCCAGCAGAATCCCCGGGCTAGCGGGTCTGAATGAGCAGTTCTTC. Its protein product is CASRIPGLAGLNEQFF.

This clonotype was recorded a few times. V and J are TRBV27 and TRBJ2-2; D might be TRBD2 (5 bases). CDR1 is MNHEY and CDR2 is SMNVEV in the germline V gene (reference sequence). V lost 5 bases and J 4 bases, leaving 14 bases between the germline ends. The CDR3 sequence is 15 residues long. The CDR3 bases are TGTGCCAGCAGTCCTCGCGACTATCCCACCGGGGAGCTGTTTTTT. This codes for CASSPRDYPTGELFF.

V usage is TRBV20-1 and J usage is TRBJ2-7, with TRBD2 as a possible D gene (5 bases). The germline V gene has CDR1 DFQATT and CDR2 SNEGSKA (reference sequence). The CDR3 has 12 residues. Between the trimmed V and J ends, which lost 0 bases and 6 bases, there was a span of 9 bases. CDR3 sequence reads: CSARDEGREQYF. As DNA, the CDR3 is TGCAGTGCTAGAGACGAGGGCCGCGAGCAGTACTTC.

This clonotype came up many times. V and J are TRBV7-8 and TRBJ2-3; D gene uncertain. The V and J ends lost 1 base and 5 bases respectively, with 1 base between them. The CDR3 loop spans 11 amino acids. Per the germline V gene, CDR1 is SGHVS and CDR2 is FQNEAQ. CDR3 in DNA: TGTGCCAGCAGCTTAGAAGATACGCAGTATTTT. Amino acids: CASSLEDTQYF.

This clonotype was picked up a small number of times. V and J are TRBV5-5 and TRBJ2-1; 7 bases are shared with TRBD2. This CDR3 is built from 15 residues. The V gene end was trimmed by 0 bases and the J gene end by 9 bases; junction bases not matched to a gene: 9. Germline-derived CDR1 and CDR2 are SGHKS and YYEKEE (reference sequence). The CDR3 region has the DNA TGTGCCAGCAGCTTGGCCGGGGGGATTCTGGGTGAGCAGTTCTTC. It is translated as CASSLAGGILGEQFF. Supplemented by reference TRBV5-5 and TRBJ2-1, the full variable domain reads DAGVTQSPTHLIKTRGQQVTLRCSPISGHKSVSWYQQVLGQGPQFIFQYYEKEERGRGNFPDRFSARQFPNYSSELNVNALLLGDSALYLCASSLAGGILGEQFFGPGTRLTVL.

This clonotype was picked up many times. The chain links TRBV12-5 to TRBJ2-3; unclear D gene. The CDR3 runs to 20 residues. The germline V and J ends were trimmed by 2 bases and 2 bases, with 26 bases remaining between them. Germline CDR1 reads LGHNT; CDR2 reads FRNRAP. The DNA for the CDR3 is TGTGCTAGTGGTTTGCCGACCCCACACTTCTCGAACGGATACACAGATACGCAGTATTTT. Protein product: CASGLPTPHFSNGYTDTQYF.

The chain combines TRBV5-4 with TRBJ2-7; TRBD2 matches 7 bases. Losses at the gene ends were 0 bases for V and 3 bases for J; bases not matched to a gene: 6. The CDR3 is 15 amino acids. Germline V lookup: CDR1 SGHNT, CDR2 YYREEE (reference sequence). The CDR3 is CASSLEWGGSYEQYF. CDR3 nucleotide sequence: TGTGCCAGCAGCTTGGAGTGGGGAGGGAGCTACGAGCAGTACTTC.

The chain links TRBV6-6 to TRBJ2-7; 8 bases fit TRBD2. The V gene's germline CDR1 is MNHNY and CDR2 SVGAGI (reference sequence). CDR3 size: 13 residues. Losses at the gene ends were 3 bases for V and 5 bases for J; bases not matched to a gene: 3. CDR3 in amino acids: CASSYRGGDEQYF. CDR3 nucleotides: TGTGCCAGCAGTTATCGGGGGGGGGACGAGCAGTACTTC.

This clonotype turned up a few times. The rearrangement links TRBV7-6 to TRBJ2-6; TRBD1 might be the D (6 bases). V lost 6 bases and J lost 0, with 15 bases in between. Germline V gene data show CDR1 as SGHVS and CDR2 as FNYEAQ. CDR3 length: 17 residues. The CDR3, as DNA: TGTGCCAGCAGTCCAGGGGTGCCCCTCTCTGGGGCCAACGTCCTGACTTTC. As protein: CASSPGVPLSGANVLTF.